The 5 T cell receptor beta chains listed next were all sequenced from one sample in a study of regulatory T cells in long-lasting Graves disease. iRepertoire HTBI primers and Arm-PCR of CDR3 regions built TCR beta libraries. TCRdb reanalysed the multiplex PCR reads using MiXCR and keeps one entry per CDR3 protein. This sample has 300,000 to 500,000 distinct CDR3 sequences, with less than 25% found just once. Time point in this sample: persistent/refractory GD, antithyroid drugs over 5 years with positive TRAb. Following extraction of RNA from PBMCs, that RNA was used to make the TCR library. The source was peripheral blood mononuclear cells (PBMCs), collected when the disease was refractory, from a patient treated with antithyroid drugs. The receptors derive from a female donor with Graves disease.

Concerning this clonotype: A single base separates this from a much larger clone, so it may be a read error. CDR3: CASSPTNGAPDEQYF. Here the CDR3 DNA reads TGTGCCAGCAGCCCCACTAACGGGGCTCCGGACGAGCAGTACTTC. The V and J genes are TRBV12-3 or TRBV12-4 and TRBJ2-7, with D perhaps TRBD1 or TRBD2 (5 bases each). The CDR3 has 15 amino acids. Trimming shortened V by 6 bases and J by 5 bases, and 20 bases separated the two germline ends.

This chain joins TRBV12-3 or TRBV12-4 and TRBJ2-1; TRBD2 agrees at 12 bases. The CDR3 covers 16 residues. Losses at the gene ends were 6 bases for V and 3 bases for J; bases not matched to a gene: 6. The CDR3 DNA reads TGTGCCAGCAGACCTCGGACTAGCGGGGACTACAATGAGCAGTTCTTC. Translation: CASRPRTSGDYNEQFF.

The chain links TRBV30 to TRBJ2-7; TRBD1 matches 9 bases. Trimming removed 1 base from V and 3 bases from J; junction bases left unmatched: 4. Germline lookup yields CDR1 GTSNPN and CDR2 SVGIG (reference sequence). CDR3 length: 14 residues. DNA of the CDR3: TGTGCCTGGAGTGGGGGACAGGGCGGCTACGAGCAGTACTTC. This translates into CAWSGGQGGYEQYF.

This clonotype has a count of ten or more. This chain joins TRBV2 and TRBJ2-7; 9 nucleotides match TRBD2. The CDR3 covers 19 residues. CDR1 is SNHLY, CDR2 FYNNEI, per germline. J was trimmed by 0 bases and V by 3 bases; bases with no gene match: 15. The CDR3 region is CASSDTTSGSDTFSYEQYF. DNA of the CDR3: TGTGCCAGCAGTGACACTACTAGCGGGTCCGACACGTTCTCCTACGAGCAGTACTTC.

There are many counts of this clonotype. The chain uses TRBV20-1 and TRBJ1-5; 10 bases fit TRBD1. The germline CDR1 and CDR2 sequences are DFQATT and SNEGSKA (reference sequence). V was clipped by 3 bases and J by 3 bases; unmatched bases: 5. CDR3 size: 15 residues. The CDR3 sequence is CSARGDRGYNQPQHF. The CDR3 nucleotides read TGCAGTGCTAGGGGGGACAGGGGATACAATCAGCCCCAGCATTTT.